Here is one T cell receptor (beta chain) with its context. Its antigen is still unknown. Germline values: CDR1 SGHNT, CDR2 YYREEE (reference sequence). Between the trimmed V and J ends, which lost 4 bases and 4 bases, there was a span of 17 bases. The CDR3 consists of 15 residues. This sample stems from a study of cytomegalovirus exposure and HLA in healthy donors. Regarding the study as a whole: Later on, a genetic analysis was performed. It linked a missense variant in DCLRE1C with V- and J-gene trimming of TCR beta.

PCR used 60 Vbeta primers and 13 Jbeta primers. Profiling relied on immunoSEQ multiplex PCR, and the TCRdb table lists in-frame clones only, not all of them. This listing includes some 75,000 clones. The receptor was isolated from a man aged 35 to 55 in good health and CMV-seronegative. V is TRBV5-4 and J is TRBJ1-2; D is possibly TRBD1 (6 bases). The specimen sequenced was PBMCs. This CDR3 is CASSLWGGDIYGYTF. The CDR3, as DNA: TGTGCCAGCAGCCTTTGGGGAGGGGACATCTATGGCTACACCTTC.